This TCR beta chain appears in the sequencing data of a study of PD-1 blockade in classical Hodgkin lymphoma. Every patient had relapsed following autologous stem cell transplantation, and cohorts differed in brentuximab vedotin exposure. Clones were read by immunoSEQ multiplex PCR, and TCRdb kept only the in-frame ones, dropping some. This repertoire shows 130,000 to 150,000 clones, just under 80% found once; its top ten account for 7% to 9.5%. As concerns this clone: One end of the junction does not line up with germline, which may come from a read error. The same CDR3 is also encoded by other DNA sequences in this sample.

Germline values: CDR1 MNHEY, CDR2 SVGAGI. There are 11 residues in the CDR3. The TCR sequence derives from a human donor with classical Hodgkin lymphoma. The rearrangement uses TRBV6-5 and TRBJ2-7; D uncertain. The material was peripheral blood mononuclear cells (PBMCs), obtained before the second cycle of nivolumab. DNA for the CDR3: TGTGCCAGCAGTTTCGCCTACGAACAGTACTTC. Protein sequence: CASSFAYEQYF.